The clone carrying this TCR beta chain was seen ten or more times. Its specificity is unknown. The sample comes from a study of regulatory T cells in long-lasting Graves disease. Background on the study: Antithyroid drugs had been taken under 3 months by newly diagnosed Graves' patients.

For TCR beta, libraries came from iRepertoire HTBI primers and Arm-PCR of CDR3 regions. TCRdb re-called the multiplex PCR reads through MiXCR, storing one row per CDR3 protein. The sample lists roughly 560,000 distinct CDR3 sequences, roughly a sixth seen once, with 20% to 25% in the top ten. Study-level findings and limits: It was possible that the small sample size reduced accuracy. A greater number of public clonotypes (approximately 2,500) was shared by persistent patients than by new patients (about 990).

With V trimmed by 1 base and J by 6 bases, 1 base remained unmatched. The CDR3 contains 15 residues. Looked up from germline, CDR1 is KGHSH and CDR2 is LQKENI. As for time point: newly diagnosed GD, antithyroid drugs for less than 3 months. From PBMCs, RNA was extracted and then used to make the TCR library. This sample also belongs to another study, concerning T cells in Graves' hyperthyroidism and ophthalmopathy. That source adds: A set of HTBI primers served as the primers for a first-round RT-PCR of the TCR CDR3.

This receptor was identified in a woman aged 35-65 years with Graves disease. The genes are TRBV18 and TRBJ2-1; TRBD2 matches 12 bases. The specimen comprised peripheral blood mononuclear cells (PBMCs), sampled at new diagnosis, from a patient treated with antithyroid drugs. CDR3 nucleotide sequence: TGTGCCAGCTCACCACTGACTAGCGGGGGCAATGAGCAGTTCTTC. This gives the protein CASSPLTSGGNEQFF.